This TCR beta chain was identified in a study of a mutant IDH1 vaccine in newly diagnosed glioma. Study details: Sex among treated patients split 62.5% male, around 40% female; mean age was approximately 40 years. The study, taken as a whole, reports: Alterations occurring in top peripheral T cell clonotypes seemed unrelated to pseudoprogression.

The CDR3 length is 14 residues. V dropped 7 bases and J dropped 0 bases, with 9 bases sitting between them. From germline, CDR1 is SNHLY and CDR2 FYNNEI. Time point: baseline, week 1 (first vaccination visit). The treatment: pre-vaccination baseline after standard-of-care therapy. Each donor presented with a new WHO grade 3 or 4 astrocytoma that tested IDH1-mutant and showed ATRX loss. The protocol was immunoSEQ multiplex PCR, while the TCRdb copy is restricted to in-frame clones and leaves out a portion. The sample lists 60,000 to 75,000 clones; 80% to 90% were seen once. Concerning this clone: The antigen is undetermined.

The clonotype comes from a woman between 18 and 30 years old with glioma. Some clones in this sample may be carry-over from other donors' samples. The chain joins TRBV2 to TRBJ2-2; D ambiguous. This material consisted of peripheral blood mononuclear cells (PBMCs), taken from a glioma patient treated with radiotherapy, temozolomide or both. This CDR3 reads CASMTGPNTGELFF. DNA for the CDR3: TGTGCCAGCATGACCGGGCCGAACACCGGGGAGCTGTTTTTT. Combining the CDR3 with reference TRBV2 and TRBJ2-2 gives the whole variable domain EPEVTQTPSHQVTQMGQEVILRCVPISNHLYFYWYRQILGQKVEFLVSFYNNEISEKSEIFDDQFSVERPDGSNFTLKIRSTKLEDSAMYFCASMTGPNTGELFFGEGSRLTVL.